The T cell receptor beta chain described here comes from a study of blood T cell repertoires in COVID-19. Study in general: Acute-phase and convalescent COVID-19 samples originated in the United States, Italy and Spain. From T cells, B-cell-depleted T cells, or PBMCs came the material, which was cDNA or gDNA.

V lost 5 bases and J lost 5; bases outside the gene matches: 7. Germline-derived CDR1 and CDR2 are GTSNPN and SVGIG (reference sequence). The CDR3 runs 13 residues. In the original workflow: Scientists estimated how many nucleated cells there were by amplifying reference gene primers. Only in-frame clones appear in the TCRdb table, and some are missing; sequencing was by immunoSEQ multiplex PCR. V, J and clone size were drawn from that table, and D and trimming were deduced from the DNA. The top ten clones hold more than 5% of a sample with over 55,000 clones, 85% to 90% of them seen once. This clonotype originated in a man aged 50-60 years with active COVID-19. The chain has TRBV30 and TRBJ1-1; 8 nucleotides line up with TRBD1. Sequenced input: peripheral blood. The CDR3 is CAWGRTGRTEAFF. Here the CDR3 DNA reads TGTGCCTGGGGCAGGACAGGGCGGACTGAAGCTTTCTTT. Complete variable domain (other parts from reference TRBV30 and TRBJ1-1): SQTIHQWPATLVQPVGSPLSLECTVEGTSNPNLYWYRQAAGRGLQLLFYSVGIGQISSEVPQNLSASRPQDRQFILSSKKLLLSDSGFYLCAWGRTGRTEAFFGQGTRLTVV.